These 8 T cell receptor beta chains share one sample of origin, sequenced in a study of blood T cell repertoires in COVID-19. Method: immunoSEQ multiplex PCR; TCRdb's copy keeps in-frame clones and lacks some. The sample yields around 150,000 clones, 80% to 90% seen once. Sequenced sample: peripheral blood. All receptors come from a man in his fifties or sixties with active or convalescent COVID-19.

The CDR3 here is CATSDLLTSGSVGTGELFF. The CDR3 DNA sequence: TGTGCCACCAGTGATTTGTTAACTAGCGGGAGCGTTGGCACCGGGGAGCTGTTTTTT. V is TRBV24-1 and J is TRBJ2-2; 11 nucleotides match TRBD2. CDR3 length: 19 amino acids. With 0 bases clipped from V and 4 bases from J, the junction kept 9 bases outside the gene matches. Germline V gives CDR1 KGHDR, CDR2 SFDVKD.

The chain carries TRBV7-2 and TRBJ2-5, with TRBD1 matching 10 bases. The length of the CDR3 is 14 residues. J was trimmed by 2 bases and V by 9 bases; bases with no gene match: 6. Germline CDR1 SGHTA, CDR2 FQGNSA. CDR3 protein: CASSTGGRQETQYF. CDR3 DNA: TGTGCCAGTTCGACAGGGGGCCGGCAAGAGACCCAGTACTTC.

This CDR3 is CASSQVLAGGGAQYF. The CDR3 DNA reads as TGCGCCAGCAGCCAAGTTCTAGCGGGAGGCGGGGCGCAGTATTTT. The V gene is TRBV4-1, the J gene TRBJ2-3; the match to TRBD2 covers 11 bases. Germline V gene lookup returns CDR1 MGHRA and CDR2 YSYEKL. The CDR3 has 15 residues. With 1 base clipped from V and 10 bases from J, the junction kept 7 bases outside the gene matches.

Worth noting for this clone: Additional DNA sequences in this sample encode the identical CDR3. This chain links TRBV5-1 with TRBJ1-5; 10 nucleotides match TRBD1. V shed 4 bases, J shed 6 bases, and the junction held 4 bases outside the gene matches. The germline gives CDR1 SGHRS, CDR2 YFSETQ. This CDR3 contains 14 residues. CDR3 DNA sequence: TGCGCCAGCAGCCCTGGGACAGGGGTTCAGCCCCAGCATTTT. Residues: CASSPGTGVQPQHF. Variable domain in full (rest from reference TRBV5-1 and TRBJ1-5): KAGVTQTPRYLIKTRGQQVTLSCSPISGHRSVSWYQQTPGQGLQFLFEYFSETQRNKGNFPGRFSGRQFSNSRSEMNVSTLELGDSALYLCASSPGTGVQPQHFGDGTRLSIL.

This chain links TRBV5-1 with TRBJ2-5, with 8 bases identical to TRBD2. CDR3 size: 14 residues. CDR1 and CDR2 from the germline V gene are SGHRS and YFSETQ. With V trimmed by 4 bases and J by 3 bases, 5 bases remained unmatched. The CDR3 sequence: CASSAGLVEETQYF. The CDR3 bases are TGCGCCAGCAGCGCGGGACTAGTAGAAGAGACCCAGTACTTC.

The chain has TRBV7-3 and TRBJ2-7; D is undetermined. V lost 1 base and J 4 bases, leaving 11 bases between the germline ends. CDR1 and CDR2 (germline): SGHTA, FQGTGA. The CDR3 has 14 amino acids. The DNA for the CDR3 is TGTGCCAGCAGCTTAAACGGTGGTCCTTACGAGCAGTACTTC. Residues: CASSLNGGPYEQYF.

V gene TRBV30 combines with J gene TRBJ1-1; possible D gene TRBD1, 5 bases. Trimming cost V 0 bases and J 11 bases, with 10 bases left between them. Germline V gives CDR1 GTSNPN, CDR2 SVGIG (reference sequence). The CDR3 spans 11 residues. CDR3 nucleotides: TGTGCCTGGAGTGTAGCACAGGTTGCTTTCTTT. Translating it yields CAWSVAQVAFF.

V is TRBV29-1 and J is TRBJ1-1; no clear D. V lost 4 bases and J 2 bases, leaving 8 bases between the germline ends. In germline, CDR1 is SQVTM, CDR2 ANQGSEA. This CDR3 is built from 12 residues. The CDR3 is CSVVAGNTEAFF. In nucleotides, the CDR3 is TGCAGCGTTGTGGCGGGCAACACTGAAGCTTTCTTT.